The clone carrying this TCR beta chain occurred once. Its specificity is not known. The sample comes from a study of cytomegalovirus exposure and HLA in healthy donors. Study-level results: Researchers counted 164 TCR beta chains as cytomegalovirus-associated.

The CDR3 extends over 15 amino acids. V shed 0 bases and J 9 bases; nucleotides not matched to a gene: 9. Germline CDR1 is SGDLS and CDR2 is YYNGEE. The PCR had 60 Vbeta and 13 Jbeta primers. Libraries were prepared by immunoSEQ multiplex PCR; TCRdb keeps only in-frame clonotypes and omits some of them. There are under 200,000 clones in the sample; 75% occur only once, and around 4.6% lies in the top ten. This sequence joins TRBV9 and TRBJ2-1; TRBD2 matches at 7 bases. This receptor was obtained from a male donor in good health and CMV-seronegative. The sequenced sample consisted of PBMCs. CDR3 DNA sequence: TGTGCCAGCAGCGTAGTTGGGGGAGGGCCAAGTGAGCAGTTCTTC. Translated: CASSVVGGGPSEQFF.